Following are 2 T cell receptor beta chains from one sample sequenced in a study of T cells in Graves' hyperthyroidism and ophthalmopathy. TCR beta CDR3 regions were amplified from RNA. The TCR CDR3 was amplified in a first-round RT-PCR using the HTBI primer set. From the multiplex PCR reads, TCRdb called clonotypes with MiXCR, one entry per CDR3 protein. The data hold more than 600,000 distinct CDR3 sequences, with roughly 17% observed a single time. Input material: blood. Source of these receptors: a man aged 18 to 29 with Graves' hyperthyroidism.

This clonotype turned up a few times. The chain is built from TRBV7-3 and TRBJ2-5; no firm D call. The CDR3 consists of 13 residues. The V gene's germline CDR1 is SGHTA and CDR2 FQGTGA. The V and J ends lost 1 base and 4 bases respectively, with 7 bases between them. CDR3 sequence: CASSLIHGETQYF. The CDR3 DNA is TGTGCCAGCAGCTTAATCCATGGAGAGACCCAGTACTTC.

This clonotype was picked up many times. The chain is built from TRBV7-2 and TRBJ1-5; 11 bases are a match to TRBD1. The ends lost 1 base at V and 4 bases at J; junction bases unmatched: 3. CDR3 length equals 16 residues. Germline loops: CDR1 SGHTA, CDR2 FQGNSA. In DNA form, the CDR3 reads TGTGCCAGCAGCTTAGGGGGGACAGGGGGAAATCAGCCCCAGCATTTT. Translated, it gives CASSLGGTGGNQPQHF.